The 29 T cell receptor beta chains given below trace back to one sample, sequenced in a study of blood T cells in healthy people across ages. With a J-beta primer mix and a sample-barcoded 5' primer, a second PCR ran 7 to 11 cycles. Each CDR3 protein is one row after TCRdb ran MiXCR on the 5' RACE reads. Found here are around 1.7 million distinct CDR3 sequences, approximately 30% of them singletons; the top ten hold more than 6%. The sample consisted of blood. These receptors all stem from a woman aged 30 to 39 in good health.

The chain has TRBV7-6 and TRBJ2-7, with 7 bases fitting TRBD2. The CDR3 is made up of 17 amino acids. The V gene end was trimmed by 4 bases and the J gene end by 6 bases; junction bases not matched to a gene: 18. Germline lookup yields CDR1 SGHVS and CDR2 FNYEAQ. The CDR3 coding sequence is TGTGCCAGCAGCTCATACCCTTCTAGCGGCAGCGAGACCGAGCAGTACTTC. Protein: CASSSYPSSGSETEQYF.

This clonotype has more than one count but fewer than ten. The gene calls are TRBV24-1 and TRBJ2-1; D ambiguous. This CDR3 region has 15 residues. The V gene's germline CDR1 is KGHDR and CDR2 SFDVKD. V was pared by 8 bases and J by 9 bases, with 22 bases between. CDR3 loop: CATMVSRLPRIEQFF. CDR3 nucleotides: TGTGCCACCATGGTGAGTAGACTCCCGAGGATTGAGCAGTTCTTC.

The table lists this clonotype with a few counts. V gene TRBV25-1 combines with J gene TRBJ1-2; D remains unclear. Trimming took 3 bases from V and 10 from J, leaving 9 bases between them. Germline CDR1 MGHDK, CDR2 SYGVNS. The CDR3 is 11 residues long. CDR3 in DNA: TGTGCCAGCAGTGAGTGGAATCTCTACACCTTC. As protein: CASSEWNLYTF.

This clonotype showed up many times. The V and J genes are TRBV7-9 and TRBJ2-6; a possible D gene is TRBD1 (6 bases). Trimming removed 5 bases from V and 3 bases from J, with 17 bases in between. Germline V gives CDR1 SEHNR, CDR2 FQNEAQ (reference sequence). This CDR3 region has 17 residues. The CDR3 reads CASSQLPGAGGANVLTF. The DNA for the CDR3 is TGTGCCAGCAGCCAACTCCCAGGGGCAGGTGGGGCCAACGTCCTGACTTTC. Using reference TRBV7-9 and TRBJ2-6 for the parts outside the CDR3, the full variable domain is DTGVSQNPRHKITKRGQNVTFRCDPISEHNRLYWYRQTLGQGPEFLTYFQNEAQLEKSRLLSDRFSAERPKGSFSTLEIQRTEQGDSAMYLCASSQLPGAGGANVLTFGAGSRLTVL.

This chain joins TRBV20-1 and TRBJ2-1, with D perhaps TRBD2 (7 bases). Trimming shortened V by 3 bases and J by 8 bases, and 14 bases separated the two germline ends. Germline-derived CDR1 and CDR2 are DFQATT and SNEGSKA (reference sequence). CDR3 length equals 13 residues. In nucleotides, the CDR3 is TGCAGTGCTAGGAGACCGGGGGGCTATGAGCAGTTCTTC. It specifies CSARRPGGYEQFF.

This clonotype was observed once. A single base separates this from a much larger clone, so it may be a read error. The V gene is TRBV5-1, the J gene TRBJ2-7, with TRBD2 matching 13 bases. The J segment lost 6 bases and the V segment lost 4 bases, leaving 13 bases of the junction unmatched. CDR3 length: 17 residues. The germline V gene has CDR1 SGHRS and CDR2 YFSETQ. CDR3 loop: CASSRGLAGTGPCEQYF. CDR3 in DNA: TGCGCCAGCAGCAGGGGACTAGCGGGAACGGGACCCTGCGAGCAGTACTTC.

This clonotype has only a few counts. This rearrangement joins TRBV5-1 to TRBJ2-7; D gene unclear. In germline, CDR1 is SGHRS, CDR2 YFSETQ. Trimming removed 10 bases from V and 0 bases from J, with 17 bases in between. CDR3 length equals 14 residues. CDR3 in DNA: TGCGCCTCTCGCCCCCTGGAAGGCTCCTACGAGCAGTACTTC. It translates to CASRPLEGSYEQYF.

The chain couples TRBV6-2 or TRBV6-3 to TRBJ2-3, with 15 bases matching TRBD2. CDR1 is MNHEY, CDR2 SVGEGT, per germline. J was trimmed by 0 bases and V by 6 bases; bases with no gene match: 7. This CDR3 has 18 amino acids. CDR3 bases: TGTGCCAGCAGATCACCCGGGACTAGCGGGAGGAGCACAGATACGCAGTATTTT. It translates to CASRSPGTSGRSTDTQYF.

This clonotype has at least ten counts. The chain recombines TRBV4-3 with TRBJ2-1, with D uncertain. Germline V gives CDR1 LGHNA, CDR2 YSLEER. This CDR3 has 13 amino acids. V was trimmed by 5 bases and J by 4 bases, leaving 9 bases between them. Here the CDR3 DNA reads TGCGCCAGCAGCTTCGGAGATTACAATGAGCAGTTCTTC. This translates into CASSFGDYNEQFF.

The chain is built from TRBV3-1 and TRBJ1-5; the D is unclear. Germline V gives CDR1 LGHDT, CDR2 YNNKEL (reference sequence). This CDR3 contains 12 residues. V was pared by 2 bases and J by 6 bases, with 5 bases between. The DNA for the CDR3 is TGTGCCAGCAGCCAATTGAGTCAGCCCCAGCATTTT. Translation: CASSQLSQPQHF.

The chain uses TRBV12-3 or TRBV12-4 and TRBJ1-2, with TRBD1 identical over 10 bases. The CDR3 runs to 14 residues. Trimming removed 8 bases from V and 2 bases from J; junction bases left unmatched: 5. The CDR3 sequence: CASDRGQGNYGYTF. CDR3 DNA: TGTGCCAGCGACAGGGGGCAAGGGAACTATGGCTACACCTTC.

Turning to this clonotype: The junction departs from the called germline gene at one end, perhaps through a read error. The chain combines TRBV7-2 with TRBJ2-2; tentatively, D is TRBD2 (5 bases). The CDR3 totals 13 residues. Per the germline V gene, CDR1 is SGHTA and CDR2 is FQGNSA. The CDR3 reads CASSPTIAGERFF. In nucleotides, the CDR3 is TGTGCCAGCAGCCCGACGATCGCCGGGGAGCGGTTTTTT.

This chain joins TRBV11-2 and TRBJ2-3, with 9 bases aligning to TRBD1. V was pared by 5 bases and J by 4 bases, with 4 bases of the junction left unmatched. The CDR3 has 14 residues. Germline CDR1 SGHAT, CDR2 FQNNGV. This chain's CDR3 is CASSRDRVADTQYF. The CDR3 DNA is TGTGCCAGCAGCCGGGACAGGGTTGCAGATACGCAGTATTTT.

This clonotype came up a few times. The chain is built from TRBV5-1 and TRBJ1-5; D is ambiguous. The length of the CDR3 is 14 residues. Germline CDR1 is SGHRS and CDR2 is YFSETQ. Trimming took off 0 bases at V and 7 bases at J, with 11 bases between the two ends. The CDR3, as DNA: TGCGCCAGCAGCTTGGACGGAGGGCCCCAGCCCCAGCATTTT. This sequence encodes CASSLDGGPQPQHF.

This clonotype was detected only a few times. At one boundary the junction diverges from the germline segment, which might be a read error. The rearrangement links TRBV6-5 to TRBJ2-7; D might be TRBD1 or TRBD2, each matching 5 bases. The CDR3 is 14 residues long. The germline gives CDR1 MNHEY, CDR2 SVGAGI. The CDR3 spells CASIYTGTTYEQYF. The CDR3, as DNA: TGTGCCAGCATTTACACGGGGACCACCTACGAGCAGTACTTC.

The gene calls are TRBV10-3 and TRBJ1-2; 8 positions agree with TRBD1. The CDR3 contains 16 residues. The V segment lost 3 bases and the J segment 4 bases; nucleotides outside the gene matches: 10. Germline assignment: CDR1 ENHRY and CDR2 SYGVKD. CDR3 in amino acids: CAISDPDRAPSYGYTF. The CDR3 DNA follows: TGTGCCATCAGTGACCCGGACAGGGCCCCATCCTATGGCTACACCTTC.

This clonotype was observed a few times. This sequence joins TRBV20-1 and TRBJ2-1; TRBD2 aligns across 9 bases. Looked up from germline, CDR1 is DFQATT and CDR2 is SNEGSKA (reference sequence). The CDR3 contains 14 residues. The trim removed 6 bases at V and 8 bases at J, leaving 11 bases unmatched. DNA for the CDR3: TGCAGTGCCATACTAGCGGGTATAGACGATGAGCAGTTCTTC. The encoded protein is CSAILAGIDDEQFF.

The chain has TRBV5-4 and TRBJ2-7, with 8 bases identical to TRBD1. V shed 3 bases and J 3 bases; nucleotides not matched to a gene: 8. This CDR3 region has 15 residues. CDR1 and CDR2 from the germline V gene are SGHNT and YYREEE (reference sequence). The CDR3 coding sequence is TGTGCCAGCAGCTCGACAGGGGACAACTTCTACGAGCAGTACTTC. It yields the protein CASSSTGDNFYEQYF. Using reference TRBV5-4 and TRBJ2-7 for the parts outside the CDR3, the full variable domain is ETGVTQSPTHLIKTRGQQVTLRCSSQSGHNTVSWYQQALGQGPQFIFQYYREEENGRGNFPPRFSGLQFPNYSSELNVNALELDDSALYLCASSSTGDNFYEQYFGPGTRLTVT.

This clonotype was detected only a few times. This chain's CDR3 is CSVSRVLAGVKVFSNEQFF. The CDR3 bases are TGCAGCGTATCGCGGGTCCTAGCGGGAGTAAAGGTGTTTAGTAATGAGCAGTTCTTC. V gene TRBV29-1 combines with J gene TRBJ2-1, with TRBD2 matching over 10 bases. Germline CDR1 is SQVTM and CDR2 is ANQGSEA. The J segment lost 7 bases and the V segment lost 6 bases, leaving 24 bases of the junction unmatched. CDR3 length: 19 amino acids.

The chain joins TRBV6-1 to TRBJ2-1; no clear D. The CDR3 has 16 amino acids. Germline V gene data show CDR1 as MNHNS and CDR2 as SASEGT. V dropped 1 base and J dropped 1 base, with 11 bases sitting between them. CDR3 region: CASSEEVSRSYNEQFF. CDR3 sequence (DNA): TGTGCCAGCAGTGAAGAAGTGTCCAGATCCTACAATGAGCAGTTCTTC.

The V call is TRBV5-4, the J call TRBJ2-3; possibly TRBD2 for D (6 bases). Germline loops: CDR1 SGHNT, CDR2 YYREEE (reference sequence). The CDR3 has 16 amino acids. Trimming removed 4 bases at V and 5 bases at J, with 20 bases between. The CDR3 here is CASSQPLVGREDTQYF. The CDR3 nucleotides read TGTGCCAGCAGCCAACCACTAGTGGGGCGGGAAGATACGCAGTATTTT.

The chain uses TRBV3-1 and TRBJ2-1, with TRBD1 matching over 7 bases. Germline CDR1 is LGHDT and CDR2 is YNNKEL (reference sequence). V trimming: 2 bases; J trimming: 15 bases; junction bases outside the gene matches: 10. The CDR3 runs to 13 residues. The CDR3 reads CASSQSDRTFRFF. The CDR3, as DNA: TGTGCCAGCAGCCAATCGGACAGGACCTTTAGGTTCTTC.

This clonotype was detected ten times or more. J is TRBJ1-2 and V is TRBV4-3; D gene unclear. V shed 0 bases and J shed 4 bases, with 12 bases lying between them. The CDR3 covers 15 residues. From germline, CDR1 is LGHNA and CDR2 YSLEER. CDR3 sequence reads: CASSQDFMGGYGYTF. The DNA for the CDR3 is TGCGCCAGCAGCCAAGATTTCATGGGAGGCTATGGCTACACCTTC.

This clonotype was observed at least ten times. The chain joins TRBV20-1 to TRBJ2-7, with D perhaps matching TRBD1 or TRBD2 (5 bases each). Germline CDR1 DFQATT, CDR2 SNEGSKA (reference sequence). Trimming shortened V by 6 bases and J by 4 bases, and 16 bases separated the two germline ends. The CDR3 runs 13 residues. CDR3 sequence (DNA): TGCAGTGCCACCTGGGACCCCAAGTACGAGCAGTACTTC. It yields the protein CSATWDPKYEQYF.

About this clonotype itself: One junction end does not reproduce the germline sequence, and a read error may be involved. The chain is built from TRBV20-1 and TRBJ2-4; 13 bases map to TRBD2. This CDR3 region has 14 residues. Germline V CDR1 and CDR2: DFQATT, SNEGSKA (reference sequence). This chain's CDR3 is CSARGLAGELREYF. The CDR3 DNA reads TGCAGCGCTAGAGGACTAGCGGGGGAGCTCCGGGAGTACTTC.

Comments on this clonotype: At one end the junction does not follow the germline gene, possibly because of a read error. The chain couples TRBV9 to TRBJ2-3; 8 bases are a match to TRBD2. CDR1 SGDLS and CDR2 YYNGEE come from the germline V gene. This CDR3 spans 17 amino acids. CDR3 nucleotides: TGTGCCAGCAGCGTAGGCCTAGAAGCGGGAGTCTTGGATACGCGGTATTTT. This encodes CASSVGLEAGVLDTRYF.

The CDR3 DNA sequence: TGTGCCATCAGTGCGTTTAGCGGGGGGGCAGAGACCCAGTACTTC. This translates into CAISAFSGGAETQYF. V and J are TRBV10-3 and TRBJ2-5; 11 bases are shared with TRBD2. CDR3 length equals 15 residues. Per germline, CDR1 ENHRY and CDR2 SYGVKD. With V trimmed by 4 bases and J by 4 bases, 5 bases remained unmatched.

Only a few counts were recorded for this clonotype. The chain joins TRBV7-2 to TRBJ1-4, with D perhaps TRBD1 (5 bases). V lost 5 bases and J lost 3, with 13 bases in between. Germline CDR1 and CDR2: SGHTA and FQGNSA. There are 15 residues in the CDR3. CDR3 sequence reads: CASSPEGRPNEKLFF. The CDR3 nucleotides are TGTGCCAGCAGCCCCGAGGGGAGACCTAATGAAAAACTGTTTTTT.

The V gene is TRBV5-4, the J gene TRBJ2-5, with TRBD1 identical over 7 bases. The CDR3 covers 17 residues. The V and J ends lost 4 bases and 5 bases, in that order; junction bases with no gene match: 17. The germline V gene has CDR1 SGHNT and CDR2 YYREEE (reference sequence). CDR3 protein: CASSPRTGRGRGETQYF. In DNA form, the CDR3 reads TGTGCCAGCAGCCCTAGAACGGGTAGGGGGCGCGGGGAGACCCAGTACTTC.